This TCR beta chain was found in a study of cytomegalovirus exposure and HLA in healthy donors. Whole-study context: Early released data comprised around 80 million unique TCRs from HLA-typed donors.

13 Jbeta primers and 60 Vbeta primers were used for the PCR. Profiling relied on immunoSEQ multiplex PCR, and the TCRdb table lists in-frame clones only, not all of them. Its table lists more than 90,000 clones. The CDR3 is 16 residues long. Trimming at V came to 5 bases and at J to 3 bases, leaving 9 bases not matched to a gene. Germline V gene lookup returns CDR1 SEHNR and CDR2 FQNEAQ (reference sequence). The V call is TRBV7-9, the J call TRBJ2-3; 9 bases align to TRBD1. The sample taken for sequencing was PBMCs. This clonotype was obtained from a man aged 25 to 45 in good health and CMV-seronegative. CDR3 in amino acids: CASSGPGQGFTDTQYF. The CDR3 DNA sequence: TGTGCCAGCAGCGGTCCGGGACAGGGTTTTACAGATACGCAGTATTTT.